This T cell receptor (beta chain) was found in a study of blood T cell repertoires in COVID-19. Turning to the study itself: Material from acute and convalescent COVID-19 was sourced from the United States, Italy and Spain.

The CDR3 totals 15 residues. CDR1 is SGHKS and CDR2 is YYEKEE in the germline V gene (reference sequence). Losses at the gene ends were 0 bases for V and 4 bases for J; bases not matched to a gene: 0. Profiling relied on immunoSEQ multiplex PCR, and the TCRdb table lists in-frame clones only, not all of them. The table includes 150,000 to 200,000 clones, 80% to 90% detected once. The chain carries TRBV5-5 and TRBJ2-1; 11 nucleotides match TRBD2. Sequencing input: peripheral blood. The TCR originated in a woman aged 70-85 years with COVID-19, enrolled during active disease. This CDR3 is CASSLGLAGYNEQFF. The CDR3 coding sequence is TGTGCCAGCAGCTTGGGACTAGCGGGATACAATGAGCAGTTCTTC.